This section outlines one TCR beta chain sequence together with its context. No antigen is known for it. Each CDR3 protein gets one entry after TCRdb re-called the 5' RACE reads with MiXCR. The table lists about 74,000 distinct CDR3 sequences, more than 5.5% of them singletons. This sample is drawn from a study of T cells after yellow fever vaccination. Overall study findings and caveats: Abundant bulk-population clonotypes could contaminate the FACS-sorted repertoires. Most clones from primary vaccination resurfaced after the booster (about 96% CD4, over 75% CD8). Just a small share of clonotypes turned up in the CD4 compartment as well as the CD8 compartment. Peaking on day 5 versus 15, the secondary response was faster but weaker.

V was pared by 5 bases and J by 5 bases, with 8 bases of the junction left unmatched. This CDR3 region has 14 residues. Germline V gives CDR1 SEHNR, CDR2 FQNEAQ (reference sequence). The gene calls are TRBV7-9 and TRBJ2-7; TRBD1 agrees at 8 bases. Here the sequenced sample was CD8+ T cells sorted from PBMCs, taken about 5 days after the first yellow fever vaccination. The sequence came from a man between 18 and 35 years old who received the YFV17D yellow fever vaccine. This chain's CDR3 is CASSPRDRFNEQYF. The CDR3 nucleotides read TGTGCCAGCAGCCCCCGGGACAGGTTTAACGAGCAGTACTTC.